The TCR beta chain described here comes from a study of T-cell memory formation after mild COVID-19. TCRdb called the 5' RACE reads again in MiXCR, with one record for every CDR3 protein. The sample includes about 180,000 distinct CDR3 sequences, approximately 17% of them seen just once. Unmatched junction bases numbered 9, after V lost 3 bases and J lost 9 bases. From germline, CDR1 is LGHDT and CDR2 YNNKEL (reference sequence). The CDR3 loop spans 15 amino acids. The sequenced sample consisted of PBMCs or a T cell subset sorted from them (not recorded which). V usage is TRBV3-1 and J usage is TRBJ2-1, with 9 nucleotides matching TRBD2. This TCR derives from a man aged 18 to 30 who had mild COVID-19 (a few samples of this study predate the infection). Cell type and time point are not known. CDR3 in amino acids: CASSHGGGAGREQFF. The CDR3 DNA reads TGTGCCAGCAGCCACGGCGGGGGGGCCGGTCGTGAGCAGTTCTTC.